This T cell receptor (beta chain) comes out of a study of T cell repertoires in cytomegalovirus infection. Study at large: Recently identified HLA-C-restricted and well-studied HLA-B-restricted CMV epitopes were used. Indications of both CMV infection and matching HLA type were provided by public TCR beta signatures. General observations from the study: Across the ex vivo response, the dominant clonotypes were HLA-C-restricted CMV-specific TCR beta clonotypes.

Remarks on this clonotype: Its antigen remains unknown.

Using its own MiXCR run on the reads, TCRdb lists one record per CDR3 protein. Among about 770,000 distinct CDR3 sequences listed, 25% to 35% were seen once. The sample in question was cultured CD8+ T cells from PBMCs, obtained from culture after CMV antigen stimulation. The sequence came from a human donor in good health (CMV status not recorded). Some clones in this sample may be carry-over from other donors' samples.

The DNA for the CDR3 is TGTGCCAGCAGTTTATTGGCGACAGCCGAACTTTACACAGATACGCAGTATTTT. Protein: CASSLLATAELYTDTQYF. This sequence joins TRBV28 and TRBJ2-3; D might be TRBD1 (5 bases). The germline gives CDR1 MDHEN, CDR2 SYDVKM. V shed 1 base and J shed 2 bases, with 19 bases lying between them. This CDR3 region has 18 residues.